Listed below are T cell receptor beta chains from one sample, sequenced in a study of shared clonotypes between healthy human individuals. Using immunoSEQ multiplex PCR, the repertoire was profiled, and TCRdb retains in-frame clones only, with some absent. The sample has millions of clones, roughly 96% seen once. The sequenced material came from naive CD4+ T cells sorted from blood. The receptors shown here come from a man aged 18 to 29 in good health. Each CDR3 is given with its conserved first and last residue. A D gene is named only where the DNA matches it firmly.

v_gene	d_gene	j_gene	CDR3aa
TRBV27	NA	TRBJ2-7	CASSSRAGEQYF
TRBV10-3	TRBD2	TRBJ2-3	CATHPASGSTDTQYF
TRBV12-2	NA	TRBJ2-1	CASRPGTSGKTSYNEQFF
TRBV29-1	NA	TRBJ2-7	CSVHHALGDEQYF
TRBV5-1	TRBD2	TRBJ2-7	CASSTGLAVDLLEQYF
TRBV18	TRBD1	TRBJ1-1	CASSPGTGVAFF
TRBV6-1	NA	TRBJ1-1	CASILMSRGATEAFF
TRBV30	NA	TRBJ1-5	CAWGGGEPQHF
TRBV19	NA	TRBJ1-5	CASTETAYSNQPQHF
TRBV5-4	TRBD1	TRBJ2-5	CASSQGQGKETQYF
TRBV7-2	TRBD1	TRBJ1-2	CASSMTGPTNYGYTF
TRBV11-2	NA	TRBJ2-1	CASSLEGQIYNEQFF
TRBV5-4	TRBD1	TRBJ1-5	CASSHNRGENQPQHF
TRBV5-4	TRBD2	TRBJ2-3	CASSLGLAGGLNTDTQYF
TRBV6-4	NA	TRBJ1-2	CASSEQATNYGYTF
TRBV4-1	NA	TRBJ1-6	CASSQETDRVSSPLHF
TRBV5-4	TRBD2	TRBJ2-5	CASSFEASGGQETQYF
TRBV6-1	TRBD1	TRBJ1-5	CASSEGQLSNQPQHF
TRBV15	NA	TRBJ2-7	CATSRDRVSYEQYF
TRBV5-1	TRBD2	TRBJ2-3	CASSPGTSGTDTQYF
TRBV18	NA	TRBJ2-7	CASSAGTLYEQYF
TRBV7-9	NA	TRBJ1-3	CASSLGWGSGNTIYF
TRBV30	TRBD1	TRBJ1-4	CAWSVLRGRTNEKLFF
TRBV7-8	NA	TRBJ2-7	CASSSAGTLRKNEQYF
TRBV6-5	NA	TRBJ2-7	CASSPSVYPYEQYF
TRBV10-3	TRBD2	TRBJ2-3	CAISESGTRQGTDTQYF
TRBV7-9	NA	TRBJ1-1	CASSDTHKAFF
TRBV7-9	TRBD2	TRBJ2-5	CASSRRAGLAGVGETQYF
TRBV2	NA	TRBJ2-5	CASSVSQETQYF
TRBV6-1	TRBD2	TRBJ2-3	CASSGGLAGSTDTQYF
TRBV25-1	NA	TRBJ2-5	CASSAPGSQETQYF
TRBV6-5	NA	TRBJ2-1	CASSYYRWNEQFF
TRBV19	NA	TRBJ1-6	CASSMITGGFPPNSPLHF
TRBV5-6	NA	TRBJ2-7	CASSLAKGRAASYEQYF
TRBV29-1	NA	TRBJ1-3	CSVAGPSGNTIYF
TRBV7-8	TRBD1	TRBJ2-1	CASGQKRGDRGRNEQFF
TRBV29-1	TRBD1	TRBJ2-1	CSVLPGTGNNEQFF
TRBV7-8	TRBD1	TRBJ2-4	CASSTDRAEIGKNIQYF
TRBV6-5	NA	TRBJ1-2	CASSYSRGSNYGYTF
TRBV7-9	NA	TRBJ1-5	CASSLALDRSAPQHF